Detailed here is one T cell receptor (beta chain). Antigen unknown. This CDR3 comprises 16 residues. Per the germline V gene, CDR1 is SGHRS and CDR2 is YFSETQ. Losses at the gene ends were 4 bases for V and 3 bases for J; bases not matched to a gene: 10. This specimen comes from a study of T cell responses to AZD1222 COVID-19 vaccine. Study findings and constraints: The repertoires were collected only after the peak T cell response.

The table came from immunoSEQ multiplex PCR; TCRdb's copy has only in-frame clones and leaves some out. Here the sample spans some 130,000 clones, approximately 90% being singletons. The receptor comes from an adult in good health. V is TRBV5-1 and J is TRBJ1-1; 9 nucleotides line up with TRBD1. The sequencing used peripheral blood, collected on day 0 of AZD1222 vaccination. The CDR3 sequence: CASSPVPGQGYTEAFF. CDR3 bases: TGCGCCAGCAGCCCAGTCCCGGGACAGGGATACACTGAAGCTTTCTTT.